This T cell receptor beta chain emerged from a study of patients and donors after allogeneic stem cell transplantation (dated by TCRdb to 2018 to 2021). Receptors were amplified or captured by RT-PCR. The instrument was a NextSeq 550. TCRdb reprocessed the public reads (quality trimming at Q25 with fastp, clone calling with MiXCR) and kept in-frame beta chains. CDR3 protein duplicates are merged, each entry listing the most common genes and DNA. The sample data list roughly 880,000 distinct CDR3 sequences, and 18% of these were observed just once. The biggest ten clones account for 5% to 6.5% of the sample. The junction carries 21 bases between V and J, which are trimmed by 6 bases and 7 bases respectively. CDR1 MNHNS and CDR2 SASEGT are derived from the germline V gene. Inclusive of the bounding cysteine and phenylalanine, the CDR3 is 15 residues long. The entry retains the CDR3 DNA only, 45 bases that are in frame from base 1.

This clonotype has only a few counts. It lacks a known antigen. Base qualities are not at hand, and no much larger clone is one base apart. The chain links TRBV6-1 with TRBJ1-2; perhaps TRBD1 is the D gene, with 6 bases matching. This clonotype was obtained from a human donor who was either an allogeneic HSCT recipient or a stem cell or donor lymphocyte infusion donor (not recorded which). It is not recorded whose cells these are; they may come from a transplant donor. What was sequenced was blood, either unsorted or a sorted T cell fraction (not recorded which). This receptor has the CDR3 CASSIRTGHISGYTF. The DNA sequence is given as TGTGCCAGCAGCATTAGGACGGGACACATAAGTGGCTACACCTTC.